Each of the 11 T cell receptor beta chains below was sequenced from the same sample in a study of human T cells and chemical hapten exposure. The time point is: patch test 1, 2 weeks after DPC sensitization. Documented treatment: therapeutic diphenylcyclopropenone sensitization with weekly scalp DPC. Via MiXCR, TCRdb re-called the RACE reads, giving one row per CDR3 protein. The sample records approximately 110,000 distinct CDR3 sequences, about 11% being singletons. Sample: whole blood, taken in connection with sensitization to the hapten diphenylcyclopropenone (DPC). The receptors were gathered from a woman aged 40 to 55 with alopecia areata. Some clones in this sample may be carry-over from other donors' samples.

This clonotype was counted a few times. The CDR3 region is CAISLLPGQSSYNEQFF. The CDR3 DNA reads as TGTGCCATCAGCCTCCTACCGGGACAGAGCTCCTACAATGAGCAGTTCTTC. The V and J genes are TRBV10-3 and TRBJ2-1; 7 bases are shared with TRBD1. This CDR3 has 17 residues. CDR1 is ENHRY and CDR2 is SYGVKD in the germline V gene. The V segment lost 6 bases and the J segment 0 bases; nucleotides outside the gene matches: 11.

This clonotype has more than one count but fewer than ten. The chain joins TRBV28 to TRBJ2-3, with 11 bases that match TRBD2. The junction had 5 bases not matched to a gene; V was cut back by 4 bases and J by 2 bases. The CDR3 totals 16 residues. Germline CDR1 and CDR2: MDHEN and SYDVKM. CDR3 in amino acids: CASSSPGLAVTDTQYF. CDR3 nucleotides: TGTGCCAGCAGTTCCCCGGGACTAGCGGTCACAGATACGCAGTATTTT.

This clonotype was observed at least ten times. V gene TRBV3-1 combines with J gene TRBJ1-6, with no clear D. Trimming cost V 6 bases and J 0 bases, with 15 bases left between them. The CDR3 spans 17 residues. The V gene's germline CDR1 is LGHDT and CDR2 YNNKEL (reference sequence). DNA for the CDR3: TGTGCCAGCAGAGCGGACTTTCAGAGCTCCTATAATTCACCCCTCCACTTT. It yields the protein CASRADFQSSYNSPLHF. The entire variable domain, with the rest obtained from reference TRBV3-1 and TRBJ1-6, is as follows: DTAVSQTPKYLVTQMGNDKSIKCEQNLGHDTMYWYKQDSKKFLKIMFSYNNKELIINETVPNRFSPKSPDKAHLNLHINSLELGDSAVYFCASRADFQSSYNSPLHFGNGTRLTVT.

This clonotype was picked up many times. The V gene is TRBV7-9, the J gene TRBJ2-7; D is perhaps TRBD1 (5 bases). The germline gives CDR1 SEHNR, CDR2 FQNEAQ (reference sequence). With 3 bases removed from V and 3 bases from J, the gap between germline ends came to 15 bases. The CDR3 extends over 15 amino acids. The CDR3 DNA reads as TGTGCCAGCAGCTTGGGTCTCGGACAAGGCTACGAGCAGTACTTC. Amino acid sequence: CASSLGLGQGYEQYF.

Written as DNA, the CDR3 is TGTGCCAGCAGCTTTACCGGGCACACCGGGGGCAATGAGCAGTTCTTC. It translates to CASSFTGHTGGNEQFF. The chain has TRBV3-1 and TRBJ2-1, with a weak D call TRBD2 (6 bases). This CDR3 contains 16 residues. V lost 5 bases and J lost 6, with 20 bases in between. Germline CDR1 LGHDT, CDR2 YNNKEL (reference sequence).

The table lists this clonotype with a count of one. The V and J genes are TRBV20-1 and TRBJ2-2; tentatively, D is TRBD1 (6 bases). CDR1 and CDR2 from the germline V gene are DFQATT and SNEGSKA (reference sequence). This CDR3 comprises 13 residues. V was pared by 5 bases and J by 6 bases, with 13 bases between. CDR3 sequence (DNA): TGCAGTGCTGATAGACAGGTCGCCGGGGAGCTGTTTTTT. It yields the protein CSADRQVAGELFF.

V and J are TRBV7-9 and TRBJ1-1; TRBD1 agrees at 8 bases. With 5 bases clipped from V and 5 bases from J, the junction kept 4 bases outside the gene matches. CDR1 is SEHNR and CDR2 is FQNEAQ in the germline V gene (reference sequence). This CDR3 region has 13 residues. CDR3 sequence reads: CASSAGQGTEAFF. The DNA of the CDR3 is TGTGCCAGCAGCGCAGGACAGGGTACTGAAGCTTTCTTT.

The rearrangement links TRBV6-5 to TRBJ2-4; 10 bases agree with TRBD1. In germline, CDR1 is MNHEY, CDR2 SVGAGI. V trimming: 3 bases; J trimming: 2 bases; junction bases outside the gene matches: 7. CDR3 length: 17 amino acids. The CDR3 spells CASSYAGTGASKNIQYF. The CDR3 DNA reads as TGTGCCAGCAGTTATGCCGGGACAGGGGCGTCCAAAAACATTCAGTACTTC.

J is TRBJ1-1 and V is TRBV12-3 or TRBV12-4; 8 bases are shared with TRBD1. CDR3 length: 16 amino acids. V gave up 5 bases and J gave up 4 bases; unmatched junction bases: 12. The CDR3 DNA reads as TGTGCCAGCAGTAAACCTGGACAGGGTCTAATCACTGAAGCTTTCTTT. Encoded protein: CASSKPGQGLITEAFF.

This clonotype was detected many times. The V and J genes are TRBV6-2 or TRBV6-3 and TRBJ2-1; TRBD1 matches at 10 bases. Germline assignment: CDR1 MNHEY and CDR2 SVGEGT. The CDR3 totals 15 residues. The trim removed 4 bases at V and 6 bases at J, leaving 6 bases unmatched. The CDR3 is CASSSGTGAFNEQFF. Here the CDR3 DNA reads TGTGCCAGCAGTTCTGGGACAGGGGCTTTCAATGAGCAGTTCTTC.

In its sample, this clonotype was seen a few times. The rearrangement joins TRBV6-2 or TRBV6-3 to TRBJ2-3; a possible D gene is TRBD1 (5 bases). Between the trimmed V and J ends, which lost 6 bases and 2 bases, there was a span of 9 bases. The germline CDR1 and CDR2 sequences are MNHEY and SVGEGT. The CDR3 sequence is 13 residues long. The CDR3 DNA reads TGTGCCAGCAGCTCCAGGGACACAGATACGCAGTATTTT. It specifies CASSSRDTDTQYF.